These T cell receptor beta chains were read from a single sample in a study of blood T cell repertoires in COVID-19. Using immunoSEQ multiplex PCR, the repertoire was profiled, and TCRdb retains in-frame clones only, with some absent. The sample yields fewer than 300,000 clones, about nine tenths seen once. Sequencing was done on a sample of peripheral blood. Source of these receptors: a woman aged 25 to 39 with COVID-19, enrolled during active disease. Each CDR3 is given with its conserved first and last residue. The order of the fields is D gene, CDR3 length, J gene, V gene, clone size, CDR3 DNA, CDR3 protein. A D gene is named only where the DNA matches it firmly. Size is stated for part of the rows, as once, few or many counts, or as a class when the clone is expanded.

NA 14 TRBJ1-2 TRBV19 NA TGTGCCAGTAGTATTAGGGAGTTCAACTATGGCTACACCTTC CASSIREFNYGYTF
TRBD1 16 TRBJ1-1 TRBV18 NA TGTGCCAGCTCATTGGGACAGGAGGGACTGAACACTGAAGCTTTCTTT CASSLGQEGLNTEAFF
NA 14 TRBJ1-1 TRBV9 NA TGTGCCAGCAGCGTAGTTAGTAGGAACACTGAAGCTTTCTTT CASSVVSRNTEAFF
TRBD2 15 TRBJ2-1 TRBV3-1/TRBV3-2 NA TGTGCCAGCAGCCAAGCTAGCGGAATCTACAATGAGCAGTTCTTC CASSQASGIYNEQFF
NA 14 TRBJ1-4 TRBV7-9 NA TGTGCCAGCAGCACCCGGGGGAATAATGAAAAACTGTTTTTT CASSTRGNNEKLFF
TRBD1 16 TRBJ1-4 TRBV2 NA TGTGCCAGCACCCCCGAGACAGGGTTGACTAATGAAAAACTGTTTTTT CASTPETGLTNEKLFF
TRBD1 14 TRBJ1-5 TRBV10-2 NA TGCGCCAGCAGGGGACAGGGCCGCAATCAGCCCCAGCATTTT CASRGQGRNQPQHF
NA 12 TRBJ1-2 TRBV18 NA TGTGCCAGCTCACCTACAGACTATGGCTACACCTTC CASSPTDYGYTF
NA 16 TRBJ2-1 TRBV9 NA TGTGCCAGCAGCGTAGATCAGTGGGACTGGCTCAATGAGCAGTTCTTC CASSVDQWDWLNEQFF
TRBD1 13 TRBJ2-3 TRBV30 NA TGTGCCTTCGCCAACAGGGGTACAGATACGCAGTATTTT CAFANRGTDTQYF
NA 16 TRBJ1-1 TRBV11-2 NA TGTGCCAGCAGCTTAGGATTTCCCAGGGGAGCCACTGAAGCTTTCTTT CASSLGFPRGATEAFF
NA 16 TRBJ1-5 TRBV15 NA TGTGCCACCAGCAGAGCTAGTGGCAGTAGCAATCAGCCCCAGCATTTT CATSRASGSSNQPQHF
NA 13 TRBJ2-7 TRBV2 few TGTGCCAGCAGTGAACAGACAGACTACGAGCAGTACTTC CASSEQTDYEQYF
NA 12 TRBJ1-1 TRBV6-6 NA TGTGCCACAGGTTGGTCGTACACTGAAGCTTTCTTT CATGWSYTEAFF
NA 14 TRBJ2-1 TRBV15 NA TGTGCCACCAGCAGAGCCGTTACCTACAATGAGCAGTTCTTC CATSRAVTYNEQFF
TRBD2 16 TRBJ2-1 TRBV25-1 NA TGTGCCAGCAGTGAAGGGGGTAGCGGGAGTGGAAATGAGCAGTTCTTC CASSEGGSGSGNEQFF
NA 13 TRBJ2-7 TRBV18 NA TGTGCCAGCTCACCCAGGTCTTCCCCCGAGCAGTACTTC CASSPRSSPEQYF
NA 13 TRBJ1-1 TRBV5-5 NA TGTGCCAGCAATGGGGCTTTCGACACTGAAGCTTTCTTT CASNGAFDTEAFF
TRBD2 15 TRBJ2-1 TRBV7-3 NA TGTGCCAGCAGCCCGACCGGGACTAGATACAATGAGCAGTTCTTC CASSPTGTRYNEQFF
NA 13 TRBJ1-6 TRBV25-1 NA TGTGCCAGCAGTGAATGGGGGGACTCACCCCTCCACTTT CASSEWGDSPLHF
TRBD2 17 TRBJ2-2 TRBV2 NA TGTGCCAGCAGCGCTCGACTAGCGGGAGGGCTAACCGGGGAGCTGTTTTTT CASSARLAGGLTGELFF
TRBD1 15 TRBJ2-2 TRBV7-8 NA TGTGCCAGCAGCCCACAGGGGTTTGACACCGGGGAGCTGTTTTTT CASSPQGFDTGELFF
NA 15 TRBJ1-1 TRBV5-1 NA TGCGCCAGCAGCCTACTCGGGCAGGAGGTCACTGAAGCTTTCTTT CASSLLGQEVTEAFF
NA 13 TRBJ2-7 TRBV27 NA TGTGCCAGCAGTTTAACAGGGAACTACGAGCAGTACTTC CASSLTGNYEQYF
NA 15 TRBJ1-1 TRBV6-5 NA TGTGCCAGCAGTTTGAACAGGATTGTGGACACTGAAGCTTTCTTT CASSLNRIVDTEAFF
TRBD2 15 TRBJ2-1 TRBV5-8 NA TGTGCCAGCAGCTTCGGGACTAGCGAGAACAATGAGCAGTTCTTC CASSFGTSENNEQFF
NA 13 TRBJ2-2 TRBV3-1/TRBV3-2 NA TGTGCCAGCAGCCGGCTGACAGCCGGGGAGCTGTTTTTT CASSRLTAGELFF
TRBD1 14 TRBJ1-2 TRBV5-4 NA TGTGCCAGCAGCTTGCCAACAGGGGACTATGGCTACACCTTC CASSLPTGDYGYTF
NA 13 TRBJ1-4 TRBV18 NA TGTGCCAGCTCACGTTCGGGGGATGAAAAACTGTTTTTT CASSRSGDEKLFF
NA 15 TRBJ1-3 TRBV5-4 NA TGTGCCAGCAGCTTGGGGACTTCATCTGGAAACACCATATATTTT CASSLGTSSGNTIYF
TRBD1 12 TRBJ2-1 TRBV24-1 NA TGTGCCACCGGGACAGCCTACAATGAGCAGTTCTTC CATGTAYNEQFF
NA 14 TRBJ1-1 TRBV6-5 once TGTGCCAGCAGTACAGGGAGTATGAGCACTGAAGCTTTCTTT CASSTGSMSTEAFF
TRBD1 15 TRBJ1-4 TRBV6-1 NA TGTGCCAGCAGTGATCGACAGGGGGCGGTTGAAAAACTGTTTTTT CASSDRQGAVEKLFF
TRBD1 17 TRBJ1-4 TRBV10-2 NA TGCGCCAGCAGTGGGGCAGGGGGACGGGTAACTAATGAAAAACTGTTTTTT CASSGAGGRVTNEKLFF
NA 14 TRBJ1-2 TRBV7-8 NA TGTGCCAGCAGCTCCACAGAAGCTAACTATGGCTACACCTTC CASSSTEANYGYTF
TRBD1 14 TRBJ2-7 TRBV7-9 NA TGTGCCAGCAGCGCCGGACAGGGGGCCTACGAGCAGTACTTC CASSAGQGAYEQYF
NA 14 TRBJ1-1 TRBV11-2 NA TGTGCCAGCAGCCGATGGACAGCGAACACTGAAGCTTTCTTT CASSRWTANTEAFF
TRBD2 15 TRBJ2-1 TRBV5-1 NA TGCGCCAGCAGCTTGGCTAGCGGGATGGGTGGTGAGCAGTTCTTC CASSLASGMGGEQFF
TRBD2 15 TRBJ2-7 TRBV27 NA TGTGCCAGCAGTCCCAGCGGGAGGGCCTCCTACGAGCAGTACTTC CASSPSGRASYEQYF
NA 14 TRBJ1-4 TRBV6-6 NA TGTGCCAGCAGGAACCGGGACTCTAATGAAAAACTGTTTTTT CASRNRDSNEKLFF
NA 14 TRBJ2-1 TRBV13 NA TGTGCCAGCAGCCCCATCTCGAGTAACAATGAGCAGTTCTTC CASSPISSNNEQFF
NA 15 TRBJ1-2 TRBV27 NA TGTGCCAGCGGAATGAATTACGACAGTCACTATGGCTACACCTTC CASGMNYDSHYGYTF
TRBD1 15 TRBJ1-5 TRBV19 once TGTGCCAGTAGTTTCATCGGGACAGACCATCAGCCCCAGCATTTT CASSFIGTDHQPQHF
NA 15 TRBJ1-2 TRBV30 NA TGTGCCTGGAGGGGAATCCAGGGGTTAAACTATGGCTACACCTTC CAWRGIQGLNYGYTF
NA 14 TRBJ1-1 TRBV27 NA TGTGCCAGCAGTCCCTACAGGGTAGGGGTTGAAGCTTTCTTT CASSPYRVGVEAFF
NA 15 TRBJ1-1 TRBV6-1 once TGTGCCAGCAGTGAAGTACGGTTCATGAACACTGAAGCTTTCTTT CASSEVRFMNTEAFF
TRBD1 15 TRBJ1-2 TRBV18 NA TGTGCCAGCTCACCTCTGACAGGGGCATTCTATGGCTACACCTTC CASSPLTGAFYGYTF
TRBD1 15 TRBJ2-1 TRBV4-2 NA TGTGCCAGCAGCGGCGGGACAGGGGGAGTCGGAGAGCAGTTCTTC CASSGGTGGVGEQFF
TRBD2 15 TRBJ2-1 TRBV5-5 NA TGTGCCAGCAGCTTGTTCCTAGCGGGAGGTACTGAGCAGTTCTTC CASSLFLAGGTEQFF
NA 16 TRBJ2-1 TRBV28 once TGTGCCAGCAGTTCCTATAGCGCCAGCTCCTACAATGAGCAGTTCTTC CASSSYSASSYNEQFF
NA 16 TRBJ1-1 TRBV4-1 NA TGCGCCAGCAGCCGCGAGGGTTTACCGGGTAACACTGAAGCTTTCTTT CASSREGLPGNTEAFF
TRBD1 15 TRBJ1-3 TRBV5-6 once TGTGCCAGCAGCTTCGGACAGGGGAACGGAAACACCATATATTTT CASSFGQGNGNTIYF
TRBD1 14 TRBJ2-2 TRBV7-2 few TGTGCCAGCAGCGCACCGACAGGGCACAGGGAGCTGTTTTTT CASSAPTGHRELFF
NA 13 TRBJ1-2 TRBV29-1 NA TGCAGCGTTGAAATGGGGGCCGGGGATGGCTACACCTTC CSVEMGAGDGYTF
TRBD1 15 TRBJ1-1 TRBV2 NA TGTGCCAGCAGTGCCCCAGGGACAGCGAACACTGAAGCTTTCTTT CASSAPGTANTEAFF